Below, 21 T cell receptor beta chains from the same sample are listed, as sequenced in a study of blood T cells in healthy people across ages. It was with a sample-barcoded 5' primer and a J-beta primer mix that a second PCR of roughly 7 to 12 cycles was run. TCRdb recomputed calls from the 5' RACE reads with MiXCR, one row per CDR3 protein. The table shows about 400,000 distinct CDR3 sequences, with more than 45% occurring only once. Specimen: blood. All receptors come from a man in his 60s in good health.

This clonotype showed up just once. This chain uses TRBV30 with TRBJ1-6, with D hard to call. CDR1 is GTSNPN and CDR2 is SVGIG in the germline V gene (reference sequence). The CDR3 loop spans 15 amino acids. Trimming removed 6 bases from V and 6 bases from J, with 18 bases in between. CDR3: CACQIERIPNSPLHF. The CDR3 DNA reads TGTGCCTGCCAAATCGAGAGAATCCCTAATTCACCCCTCCACTTT. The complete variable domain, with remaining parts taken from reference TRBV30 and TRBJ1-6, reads SQTIHQWPATLVQPVGSPLSLECTVEGTSNPNLYWYRQAAGRGLQLLFYSVGIGQISSEVPQNLSASRPQDRQFILSSKKLLLSDSGFYLCACQIERIPNSPLHFGNGTRLTVT.

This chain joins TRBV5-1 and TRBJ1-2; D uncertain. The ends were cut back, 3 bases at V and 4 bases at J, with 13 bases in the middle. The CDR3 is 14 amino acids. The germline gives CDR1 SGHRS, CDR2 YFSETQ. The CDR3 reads CASSSLGSTYGYTF. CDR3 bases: TGCGCCAGCAGCTCCCTCGGTAGCACCTATGGCTACACCTTC. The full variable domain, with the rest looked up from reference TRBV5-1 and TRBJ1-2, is KAGVTQTPRYLIKTRGQQVTLSCSPISGHRSVSWYQQTPGQGLQFLFEYFSETQRNKGNFPGRFSGRQFSNSRSEMNVSTLELGDSALYLCASSSLGSTYGYTFGSGTRLTVV.

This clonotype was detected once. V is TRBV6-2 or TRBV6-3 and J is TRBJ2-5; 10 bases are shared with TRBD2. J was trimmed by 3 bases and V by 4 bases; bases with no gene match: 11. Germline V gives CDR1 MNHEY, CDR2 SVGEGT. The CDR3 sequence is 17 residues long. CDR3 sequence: CASSWLAGVDLKETQYF. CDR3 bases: TGTGCCAGCAGTTGGCTAGCGGGAGTGGACTTAAAAGAGACCCAGTACTTC.

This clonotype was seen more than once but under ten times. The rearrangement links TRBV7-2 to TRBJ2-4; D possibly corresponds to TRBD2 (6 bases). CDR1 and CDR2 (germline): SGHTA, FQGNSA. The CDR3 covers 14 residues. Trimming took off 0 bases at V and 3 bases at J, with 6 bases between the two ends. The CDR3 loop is CASSLAGGKNIQYF. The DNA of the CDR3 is TGTGCCAGCAGCTTAGCCGGGGGCAAAAACATTCAGTACTTC.

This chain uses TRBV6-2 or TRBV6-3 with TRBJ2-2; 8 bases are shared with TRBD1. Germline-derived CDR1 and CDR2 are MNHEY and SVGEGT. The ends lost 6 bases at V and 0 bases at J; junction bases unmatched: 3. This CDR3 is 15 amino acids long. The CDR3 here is CASRPGQANTGELFF. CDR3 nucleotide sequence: TGTGCCAGCAGGCCGGGACAGGCGAACACCGGGGAGCTGTTTTTT.

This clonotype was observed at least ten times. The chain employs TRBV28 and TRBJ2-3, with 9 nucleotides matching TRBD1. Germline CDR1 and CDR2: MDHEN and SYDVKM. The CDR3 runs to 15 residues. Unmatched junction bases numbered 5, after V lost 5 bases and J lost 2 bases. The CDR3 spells CASSRGTGHTDTQYF. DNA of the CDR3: TGTGCCAGCAGTCGCGGGACAGGGCACACAGATACGCAGTATTTT. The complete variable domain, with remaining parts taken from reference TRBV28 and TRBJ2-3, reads DVKVTQSSRYLVKRTGEKVFLECVQDMDHENMFWYRQDPGLGLRLIYFSYDVKMKEKGDIPEGYSVSREKKERFSLILESASTNQTSMYLCASSRGTGHTDTQYFGPGTRLTVL.

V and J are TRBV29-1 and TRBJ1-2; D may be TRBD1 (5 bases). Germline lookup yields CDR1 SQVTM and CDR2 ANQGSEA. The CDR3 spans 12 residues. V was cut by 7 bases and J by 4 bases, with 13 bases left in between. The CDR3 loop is CSAQGVSYGYTF. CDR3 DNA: TGCAGCGCCCAAGGGGTTAGCTATGGCTACACCTTC.

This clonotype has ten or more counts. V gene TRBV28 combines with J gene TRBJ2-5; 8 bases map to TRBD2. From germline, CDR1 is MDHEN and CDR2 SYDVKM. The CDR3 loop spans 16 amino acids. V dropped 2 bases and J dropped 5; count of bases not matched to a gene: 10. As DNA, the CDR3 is TGTGCCAGCAGTTTACCCCTCGGGAGGGCCCGGGAGACCCAGTACTTC. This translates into CASSLPLGRARETQYF.

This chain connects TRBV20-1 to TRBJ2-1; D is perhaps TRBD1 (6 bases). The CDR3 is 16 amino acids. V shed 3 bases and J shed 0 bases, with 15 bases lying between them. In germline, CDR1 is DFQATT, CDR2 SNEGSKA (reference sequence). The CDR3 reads CSASDGGTSSYNEQFF. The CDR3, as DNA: TGCAGTGCTAGTGATGGGGGCACCAGCTCCTACAATGAGCAGTTCTTC.

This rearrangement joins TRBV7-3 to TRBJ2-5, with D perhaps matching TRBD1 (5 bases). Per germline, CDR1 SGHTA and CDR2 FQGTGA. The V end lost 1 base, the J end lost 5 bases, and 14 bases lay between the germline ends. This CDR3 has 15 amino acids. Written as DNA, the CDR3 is TGTGCCAGCAGCTTAAGTCCCCAGGGATCCGAGACCCAGTACTTC. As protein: CASSLSPQGSETQYF. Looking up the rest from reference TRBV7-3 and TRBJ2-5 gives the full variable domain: GAGVSQTPSNKVTEKGKYVELRCDPISGHTALYWYRQSLGQGPEFLIYFQGTGAADDSGLPNDRFFAVRPEGSVSTLKIQRTERGDSAVYLCASSLSPQGSETQYFGPGTRLLVL.

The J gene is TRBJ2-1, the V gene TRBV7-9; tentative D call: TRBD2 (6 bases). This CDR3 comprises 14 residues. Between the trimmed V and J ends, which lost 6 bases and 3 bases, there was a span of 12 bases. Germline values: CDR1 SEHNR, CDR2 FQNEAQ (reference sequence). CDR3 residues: CASRRQGGYNEQFF. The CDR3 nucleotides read TGTGCCAGCAGAAGGCAGGGAGGCTACAATGAGCAGTTCTTC.

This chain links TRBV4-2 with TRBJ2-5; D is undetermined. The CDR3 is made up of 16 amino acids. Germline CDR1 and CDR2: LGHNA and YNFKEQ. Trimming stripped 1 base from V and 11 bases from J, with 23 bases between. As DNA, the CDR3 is TGTGCCAGCAGCCAAGTCCTCGCTTCAACCTACAATGAGCAGTACTTC. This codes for CASSQVLASTYNEQYF.

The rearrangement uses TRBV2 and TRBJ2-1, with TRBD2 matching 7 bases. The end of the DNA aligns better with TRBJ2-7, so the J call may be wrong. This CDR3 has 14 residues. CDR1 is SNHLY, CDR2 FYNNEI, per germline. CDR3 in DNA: TGTGCCAGCAGCGCGGGACTACCTAACAATGAGCAGTACTTC. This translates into CASSAGLPNNEQYF.

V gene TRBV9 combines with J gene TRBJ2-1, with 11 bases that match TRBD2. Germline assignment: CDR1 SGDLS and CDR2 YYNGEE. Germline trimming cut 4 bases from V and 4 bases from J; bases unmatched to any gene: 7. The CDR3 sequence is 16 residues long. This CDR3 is CASSIGGTSGYNEQFF. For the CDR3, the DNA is TGTGCCAGCAGCATAGGGGGGACTAGCGGATACAATGAGCAGTTCTTC.

CDR3 coding DNA: TGCAGTGCTAGAGACCATCAGACGACGAGCAATGAGCAGTTCTTC. This gives the protein CSARDHQTTSNEQFF. This chain links TRBV20-1 with TRBJ2-1, with D unclear. Per germline, CDR1 DFQATT and CDR2 SNEGSKA (reference sequence). Trimming shortened V by 0 bases and J by 6 bases, and 15 bases separated the two germline ends. The CDR3 loop spans 15 amino acids.

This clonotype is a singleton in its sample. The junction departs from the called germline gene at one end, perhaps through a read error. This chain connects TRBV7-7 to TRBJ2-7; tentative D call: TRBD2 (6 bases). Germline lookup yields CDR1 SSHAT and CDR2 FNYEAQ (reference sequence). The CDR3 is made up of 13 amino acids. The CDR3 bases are TGTGCTAGCAGCCCCGGCTCGGGGGACGAGCAGTACTTC. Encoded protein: CASSPGSGDEQYF. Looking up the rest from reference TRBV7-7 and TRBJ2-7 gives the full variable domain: GAGVSQSPRYKVTKRGQDVTLRCDPISSHATLYWYQQALGQGPEFLTYFNYEAQPDKSGLPSDRFSAERPEGSISTLTIQRTEQRDSAMYRCASSPGSGDEQYFGPGTRLTVT.

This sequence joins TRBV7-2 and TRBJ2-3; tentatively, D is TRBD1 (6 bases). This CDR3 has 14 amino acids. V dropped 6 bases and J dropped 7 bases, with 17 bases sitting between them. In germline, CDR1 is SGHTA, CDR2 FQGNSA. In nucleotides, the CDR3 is TGTGCCAGCAGACAGACAGGCAGCAGGAATACGCAGTATTTT. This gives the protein CASRQTGSRNTQYF.

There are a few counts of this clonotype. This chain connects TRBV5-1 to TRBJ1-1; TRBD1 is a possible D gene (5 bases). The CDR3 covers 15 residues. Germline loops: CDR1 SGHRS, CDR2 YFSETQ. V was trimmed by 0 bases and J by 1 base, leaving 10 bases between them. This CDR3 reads CASSLDRPTNTEAFF. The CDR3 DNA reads TGCGCCAGCAGCTTGGACAGGCCCACGAACACTGAAGCTTTCTTT. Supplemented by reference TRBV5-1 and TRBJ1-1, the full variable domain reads KAGVTQTPRYLIKTRGQQVTLSCSPISGHRSVSWYQQTPGQGLQFLFEYFSETQRNKGNFPGRFSGRQFSNSRSEMNVSTLELGDSALYLCASSLDRPTNTEAFFGQGTRLTVV.

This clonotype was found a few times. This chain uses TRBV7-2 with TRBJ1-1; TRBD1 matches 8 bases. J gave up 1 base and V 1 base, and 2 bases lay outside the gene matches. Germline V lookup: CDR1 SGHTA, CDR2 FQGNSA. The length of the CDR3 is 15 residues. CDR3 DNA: TGTGCCAGCAGCTTAGGAGGGACAGGGAACACTGAAGCTTTCTTT. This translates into CASSLGGTGNTEAFF.

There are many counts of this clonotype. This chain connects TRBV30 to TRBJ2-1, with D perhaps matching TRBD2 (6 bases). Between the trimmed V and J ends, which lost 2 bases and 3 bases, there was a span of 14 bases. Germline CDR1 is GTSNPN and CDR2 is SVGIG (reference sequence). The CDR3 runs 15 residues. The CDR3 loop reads CAWSPTTSHYNEQFF. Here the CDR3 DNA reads TGTGCCTGGAGTCCGACGACTAGTCACTACAATGAGCAGTTCTTC.

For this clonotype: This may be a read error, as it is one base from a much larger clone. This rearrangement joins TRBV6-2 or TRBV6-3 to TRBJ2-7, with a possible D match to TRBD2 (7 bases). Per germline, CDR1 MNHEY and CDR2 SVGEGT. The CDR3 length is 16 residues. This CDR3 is CVSTRPGGQSSYEQYF. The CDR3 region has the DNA TGTGTCAGCACCCGACCGGGGGGACAAAGCTCCTACGAGCAGTACTTC.